One T cell receptor beta chain is described in this entry. The record originates from a study of blood T cell repertoires in COVID-19. As for the study in general: Donors in the United States, Italy and Spain gave samples during acute or convalescent COVID-19. T cells, B-cell-depleted T cells, or PBMCs provided the cDNA or gDNA that served as material.

Original processing methods: The authors estimated nucleated cell counts from reference gene primer amplification. Only in-frame clones appear in the TCRdb table, and some are missing; sequencing was by immunoSEQ multiplex PCR. The V and J calls and clone size come from that table; D and trimming were worked out from the DNA. Of 79,000 or so clones in the sample, around nine tenths were seen once. This CDR3 spans 15 amino acids. Germline V lookup: CDR1 LNHDA, CDR2 SQIVND (reference sequence). V dropped 2 bases and J dropped 6 bases, with 14 bases sitting between them. The chain has TRBV19 and TRBJ2-1, with D possibly TRBD2 on 5 matching bases. Sequencing was carried out using peripheral blood. The sequence derives from a human donor in a cohort sampled during active COVID-19. DNA of the CDR3: TGTGCCAGTAGTATACGAAGCGGCCCGGTCAATGAGCAGTTCTTC. The encoded protein is CASSIRSGPVNEQFF.